This T cell receptor (beta chain) was documented in a study of shared clonotypes between healthy human individuals. The study's findings and limits: For sorted subsets, rarefaction showed incomplete sequencing despite large depth.

Note on this clone: Its antigen is undetermined.

Some clones are missing from TCRdb's copy, which holds only in-frame ones; the method was immunoSEQ multiplex PCR. The sample shows 2 million or so clones, about 95% of them seen only once. CD45RO negativity and positive selection for CCR7 defined naive CD8 cells, a population that excluded terminally differentiated effector memory CD45RA+ cells. The sequence came from a man aged 18 to 29 in good health. The sequencing sample was made of naive CD8+ T cells sorted from blood.

The CDR3 sequence: CASSSSSREQYF. For the CDR3, the DNA is TGTGCCAGCAGCTCCTCGAGTCGGGAGCAGTACTTC. V gene TRBV7-8 combines with J gene TRBJ2-7, with unresolved D. Deletions cut 4 bases from V and 7 bases from J, with 11 bases between. The CDR3 extends over 12 amino acids. In germline, CDR1 is SGHVS, CDR2 FQNEAQ.